This T cell receptor (beta chain) was obtained from a study of blood T cell repertoires in COVID-19 (dated by TCRdb to about 2020). As for the study more broadly: The collaborator samples originated in the United States, Italy and Spain and spanned the acute and convalescent phases of COVID-19. Sample metadata almost always included a de-identified subject ID, COVID-19 status, age in years and sex. The samples were drawn from the first 160 participants of the ongoing ImmuneRACE study and from 950 to 1,500 subjects provided by 6 global collaborators. The material from the prospective study consisted of cDNA or gDNA derived from T cells, B-cell-depleted T cells, or PBMCs. Where HLA class I and class II types were available, the types were taken from metadata supplied by the sample provider, not from assay-based typing. The repertoires were released in a freely available public database meant as a resource for research on the immune response to SARS-CoV-2. The dataset comprised deeply sampled blood TCRbeta repertoires from subjects exposed to, actively infected with, or recovered from COVID-19.

Each collaborating institution followed its own protocols to collect whole blood in K2EDTA tubes. For TCRbeta analysis, collaborator samples were shipped as frozen whole blood, as isolated PBMCs, or as DNA extracted from either sample type. The table lists this clone with a count of one. The antigen this receptor binds is unknown. No quality values exist for individual bases; no much larger clone is one base distant. TCRbeta CDR3 regions were amplified from genomic DNA using the immunoSEQ Assay, a bias-controlled multiplex PCR. Processing in the source paper ran as follows. Nucleated cell counts per sample were estimated from amplification of reference gene primers within the assay. To quantify the absolute abundance of each unique TCRbeta CDR3 rearrangement, sequence reads were collapsed and filtered. For each sample, productive Simpson clonality was calculated by taking the square root of Simpson's diversity index across productive rearrangements. As stored in TCRdb, this immuneACCESS dataset retains in-frame rearrangements with V and J assigned. A fraction of the clones does not appear; measured against another copy, unresolved V genes explain less than half of the discrepancy, and the remainder lacks a known reason. The V and J calls and the clone size are those of that table, but D and trimming were determined from the DNA. In all, the sample holds some 53,000 clones, and 85% to 90% of those were seen once. Around 15% of the sample comes from the top ten.

Overall study results and their limits: The amount of clinical and demographic metadata varied by source and participant and was provided uncurated.

This clonotype was sampled from a man aged 70 or older with acute or convalescent COVID-19. The specimen sequenced was peripheral blood.

The CDR3 sequence is CAWSVGQALQETQYF. The DNA sequence is TGTGCCTGGAGTGTGGGGCAGGCGCTCCAAGAGACCCAGTACTTC. This sequence uses TRBV30 and TRBJ2-5; D gene: possibly TRBD1, on 5 matching bases. The CDR3 measures 15 amino acids from cysteine to phenylalanine. Only the CDR3 region is kept as DNA, spanning 45 bases read in frame from base 1. V gives up 0 bases and J gives up 1 base, and the segment between their germline ends measures 12 bases. The germline V gene encodes CDR1 GTSNPN and CDR2 SVGIG (reference sequence).